This TCR beta chain appears in the sequencing data of a study of blood T cell repertoires in COVID-19. For the study at large: From T cells, B-cell-depleted T cells, or PBMCs came the material, which was cDNA or gDNA.

The CDR3 length is 13 residues. The J segment lost 7 bases and the V segment lost 4 bases, leaving 7 bases of the junction unmatched. In germline, CDR1 is SQVTM, CDR2 ANQGSEA. Sequencing used immunoSEQ multiplex PCR; TCRdb keeps in-frame clones, though not all of them. The data hold about 230,000 clones, with 89% observed a single time. The sequence derives from a woman aged 25 to 39 with acute COVID-19. The sample consisted of PBMCs or T cells enriched from blood (not recorded which). The gene calls are TRBV29-1 and TRBJ1-2, with TRBD1 matching over 9 bases. This chain's CDR3 is CSVGWDRETGYTF. The CDR3 region has the DNA TGCAGCGTTGGCTGGGACAGGGAGACTGGCTACACCTTC.